This T cell receptor beta chain was identified in a study of blood T cell repertoires in COVID-19. Overall study context: Italy, Spain and the United States were the sources of the convalescent and acute COVID-19 samples. Sources were T cells, B-cell-depleted T cells, or PBMCs; the material itself was cDNA or gDNA.

The CDR3 loop spans 15 amino acids. Germline CDR1 reads SGDLS; CDR2 reads YYNGEE. V lost 4 bases and J lost 6, with 19 bases in between. How the authors handled the data: Amplified reference gene primers provided the basis for estimating nucleated cell counts. Using immunoSEQ multiplex PCR, the repertoire was profiled, and TCRdb retains in-frame clones only, with some absent. That table is the source of V, J and clone size, and D and trimming were worked out from the DNA. The data contain approximately 360,000 clones, more than 70% of them singletons. This chain links TRBV9 with TRBJ1-2, with a possible D match to TRBD1 (6 bases). Source material: peripheral blood. The origin of this receptor is a man aged 40-49 years with acute or convalescent COVID-19. In DNA form, the CDR3 reads TGTGCCAGCAGCAAACCCGGGACATCGGTGAATGGCTACACCTTC. It translates to CASSKPGTSVNGYTF.